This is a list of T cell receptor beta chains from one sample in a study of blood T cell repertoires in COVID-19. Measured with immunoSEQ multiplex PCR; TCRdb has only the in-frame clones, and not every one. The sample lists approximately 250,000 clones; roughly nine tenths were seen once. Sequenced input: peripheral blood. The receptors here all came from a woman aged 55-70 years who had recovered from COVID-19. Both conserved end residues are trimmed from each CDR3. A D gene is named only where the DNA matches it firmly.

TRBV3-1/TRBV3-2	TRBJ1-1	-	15	ASSLSTVSPLNTEAF
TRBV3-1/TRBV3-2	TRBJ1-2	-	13	ASSRSNPPRGGYT
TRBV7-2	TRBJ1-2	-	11	ASSLRAGVGYT
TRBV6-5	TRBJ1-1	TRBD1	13	ASRFAGQTNTEAF
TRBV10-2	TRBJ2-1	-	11	ASSDNRDNEQF
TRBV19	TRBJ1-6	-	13	ASSSGGDHNSPLH
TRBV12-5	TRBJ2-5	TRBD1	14	ASGLTRTGDLGTQY
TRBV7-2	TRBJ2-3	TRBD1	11	ASSPDRAVTQY
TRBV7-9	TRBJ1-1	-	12	ASSFYEMNTEAF
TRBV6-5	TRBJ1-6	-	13	AIKFRDTDNSPLH
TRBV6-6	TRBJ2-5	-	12	ASSPANFQETQY
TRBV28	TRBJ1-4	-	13	ASSGVGKNEEKLF
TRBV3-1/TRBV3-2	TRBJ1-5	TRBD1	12	ASSRDRGTQPQH
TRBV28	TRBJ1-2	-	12	ASSSFVGPYGYT
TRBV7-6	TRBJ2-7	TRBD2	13	ASSLAGGDGGEQY
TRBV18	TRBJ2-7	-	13	ASSEGPGSVSEQY
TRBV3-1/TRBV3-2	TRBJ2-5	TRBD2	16	ASSQDRPTSGFQETQY
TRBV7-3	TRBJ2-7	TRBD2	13	ASSPGTSGWAEQY
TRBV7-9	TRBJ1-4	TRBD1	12	ASSSGTVNEKLF
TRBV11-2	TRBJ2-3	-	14	ASSPLVGVLPDTQY
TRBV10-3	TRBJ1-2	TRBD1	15	AISESGTALLTYGYT
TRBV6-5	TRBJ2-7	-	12	ASRRTDLTYEQY
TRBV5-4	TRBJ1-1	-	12	ASSLSQTNTEAF
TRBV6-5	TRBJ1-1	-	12	ASRQMTGYTEAF
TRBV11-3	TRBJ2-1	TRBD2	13	ASSHGLAGFNEQF
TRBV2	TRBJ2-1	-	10	ASRYHSYEQF
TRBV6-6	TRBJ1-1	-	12	ASSYRTGNTEAF
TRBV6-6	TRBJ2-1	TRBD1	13	ASSKGQASMSEQF
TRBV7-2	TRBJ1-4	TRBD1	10	ASSPRQGRLF
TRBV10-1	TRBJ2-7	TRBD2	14	ASSEPGRGNHYEQY
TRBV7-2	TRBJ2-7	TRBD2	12	ASSRIAGAYEQY
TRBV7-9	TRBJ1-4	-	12	ASSFTGMGEKLF
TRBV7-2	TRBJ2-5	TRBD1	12	ASSRDRGHETQY
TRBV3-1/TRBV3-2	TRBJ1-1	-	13	ASSPMAGANTEAF
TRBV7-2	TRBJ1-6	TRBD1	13	ASSGRTGGYSPLH
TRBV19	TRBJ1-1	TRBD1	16	ASTNPDRALGRGTEAF